This T cell receptor beta chain appears in the sequencing data of a study of response to subunit inactivated influenza vaccine. TCRdb itself ran the RT-PCR reads through MiXCR, one entry per CDR3 protein. Among 250,000 to 350,000 distinct CDR3 sequences listed, 20% to 25% were seen once. The germline V gene has CDR1 SGHRS and CDR2 YFSETQ. CDR3 length: 13 amino acids. Trimming removed 1 base from V and 4 bases from J, with 8 bases in between. The J gene is TRBJ1-2, the V gene TRBV5-1; D not certain. The specimen was PBMCs from blood, collected around 22 months after vaccination. This receptor was identified in a man aged 45 to 70 who received an inactivated influenza vaccine. The CDR3 region has the DNA TGCGCCAGCAGCTTGTCGGCATCCTATGGCTACACCTTC. This translates into CASSLSASYGYTF.